The 27 T cell receptor beta chains in this list originate from one sample, sequenced in a study of T cells in Graves' hyperthyroidism and ophthalmopathy (dated by TCRdb to between 2017 and 2020). Library prep was done by multiplex PCR. Sequencing was performed on an Illumina HiSeq 2000. The TCR beta CDR3 regions were amplified from the RNA transcripts. A first-round RT-PCR of the TCR CDR3 used the HTBI primer set with the Qiagen OneStep RT-PCR kit. TCRdb's own reprocessing of the public reads used fastp at Q25 and MiXCR and kept productive beta chains. Every distinct CDR3 protein forms one entry, paired with its most common genes and DNA. The table for this sample lists 45,000 to 60,000 distinct CDR3 sequences; 49% of them were counted only once. Around 12% of the sample belongs to the ten largest clones. Sequencing was performed on blood. The receptors derive from a woman aged 25 to 39 with Graves' ophthalmopathy.

Details on this clonotype: Here the CDR3 omits its conserved ending phenylalanine or tryptophan, so a read error is the likely source. This chain connects TRBV6-5 to TRBJ2-5; 10 positions agree with TRBD1. Germline V gives CDR1 MNHEY, CDR2 SVGAGI. The CDR3 is 13 residues long. CDR3 in amino acids: CASRGTGVETQYY. CDR3 sequence (DNA): TGCGCCAGCAGGGGGACAGGGGTAGAGACCCAGTACTAC.

This clonotype has a count of ten or more. V gene TRBV7-8 combines with J gene TRBJ2-2; D is ambiguous. The CDR3 is 14 amino acids. The V gene lost 1 base and the J gene lost 2 bases, with 5 bases spanning the gap. The germline gives CDR1 SGHVS, CDR2 FQNEAQ. The CDR3 DNA reads TGTGCCAGCAGCTTAGTTCCTAACACCGGGGAGCTGTTTTTT. This translates into CASSLVPNTGELFF.

The chain employs TRBV19 and TRBJ2-3; TRBD2 aligns across 7 bases. J was trimmed by 14 bases and V by 5 bases; bases with no gene match: 10. In germline, CDR1 is LNHDA, CDR2 SQIVND (reference sequence). This CDR3 has 12 amino acids. CDR3 loop: CASSLRGESPYF. The DNA of the CDR3 is TGTGCCAGTAGTCTCCGGGGGGAGTCGCCGTATTTT. The full variable domain, completed using reference TRBV19 and TRBJ2-3, is DGGITQSPKYLFRKEGQNVTLSCEQNLNHDAMYWYRQDPGQGLRLIYYSQIVNDFQKGDIAEGYSVSREKKESFPLTVTSAQKNPTAFYLCASSLRGESPYFGPGTRLTVL.

This chain connects TRBV2 to TRBJ1-5; D gene unclear. The CDR3 sequence is 13 residues long. Germline CDR1 and CDR2: SNHLY and FYNNEI. V gave up 9 bases and J gave up 7 bases, with 16 bases separating them. In nucleotides, the CDR3 is TGTGCCAGGTGGCTAGCGGAGGCACAGCCCCAGCATTTT. Its protein product is CARWLAEAQPQHF.

The rearrangement links TRBV9 to TRBJ2-3; 8 nucleotides agree with TRBD1. V dropped 2 bases and J dropped 2; count of bases not matched to a gene: 4. The CDR3 runs to 15 residues. Germline CDR1 SGDLS, CDR2 YYNGEE. Here the CDR3 DNA reads TGTGCCAGCAGCGTTGACAGGGGATACACAGATACGCAGTATTTT. It codes for CASSVDRGYTDTQYF.

The chain is built from TRBV5-1 and TRBJ2-1; 8 nucleotides agree with TRBD2. The CDR3 covers 14 residues. V lost 3 bases and J lost 7; bases outside the gene matches: 6. Germline-derived CDR1 and CDR2 are SGHRS and YFSETQ. CDR3 nucleotides: TGCGCCAGCAGCTCGGGACTAGAGGTAAATGAGCAGTTCTTC. This sequence encodes CASSSGLEVNEQFF.

This clonotype was recorded many times. This chain uses TRBV20-1 with TRBJ2-1, with D maybe TRBD1 (6 bases). Trimming stripped 3 bases from V and 10 bases from J, with 19 bases between. CDR1 is DFQATT, CDR2 SNEGSKA, per germline (reference sequence). CDR3 length: 14 residues. The CDR3 region has the DNA TGCAGTGCTAGTTCACAGGGATCATCGGGAGAGCAGTTCTTC. This translates into CSASSQGSSGEQFF.

This clonotype was recorded at least ten times. The J gene is TRBJ2-3, the V gene TRBV7-6, with 14 bases aligning to TRBD2. V was clipped by 5 bases and J by 5 bases; unmatched bases: 6. Germline CDR1 reads SGHVS; CDR2 reads FNYEAQ. CDR3 length: 16 residues. In nucleotides, the CDR3 is TGTGCCAGCAGCCAAGGACTAGCGGGAGGAATAGATACGCAGTATTTT. Translating gives CASSQGLAGGIDTQYF.

In this sample, this clonotype turned up many times. Here the CDR3 reads CASSLGRTAEETQYF. The CDR3 region has the DNA TGTGCCAGCAGTTTAGGGAGGACAGCCGAAGAGACCCAGTACTTC. The chain recombines TRBV12-3 or TRBV12-4 with TRBJ2-5; perhaps TRBD1 as D (6 bases). The CDR3 has 15 residues. V gave up 1 base and J gave up 3 bases, with 12 bases separating them.

This clonotype was counted many times. A much larger clone lies a single base off, so this may be a read error. As the CDR3 is not closed by the conserved phenylalanine or tryptophan, this likely results from a read error. This chain links TRBV7-2 with TRBJ2-4; perhaps TRBD2 as D (6 bases). Germline V gives CDR1 SGHTA, CDR2 FQGNSA. With 3 bases removed from V and 9 bases from J, the gap between germline ends came to 9 bases. This CDR3 is built from 12 residues. The CDR3 region is CASSLQGGIQYL. In DNA form, the CDR3 reads TGTGCCAGCAGCTTGCAGGGAGGCATTCAGTACCTC.

In this sample, this clonotype turned up many times. V gene TRBV12-3 or TRBV12-4 combines with J gene TRBJ2-7; TRBD2 aligns across 10 bases. V gave up 4 bases and J gave up 2 bases; unmatched junction bases: 8. This CDR3 is 16 amino acids long. This CDR3 reads CASSSHSGGSAYEQYF. The DNA for the CDR3 is TGTGCCAGCAGTTCACATAGCGGGGGGTCCGCCTACGAGCAGTACTTC.

This clonotype is medium-sized in the sample. The rearrangement uses TRBV10-2 and TRBJ1-2, with TRBD1 as a possible D gene (6 bases). CDR3 length: 11 amino acids. Trimming shortened V by 6 bases and J by 14 bases, and 16 bases separated the two germline ends. CDR1 is WSHSY and CDR2 is SAAADI in the germline V gene. DNA for the CDR3: TGCGCCAGCAGCTCCGGGACACCGGGTACCTTC. Translating gives CASSSGTPGTF.

This clonotype was observed at least ten times. This rearrangement joins TRBV6-2 or TRBV6-3 to TRBJ1-2; D not certain. Trimming stripped 2 bases from V and 3 bases from J, with 7 bases between. The CDR3 extends over 13 amino acids. Germline lookup yields CDR1 MNHEY and CDR2 SVGEGT. This CDR3 is CASSYAADYGYTF. Here the CDR3 DNA reads TGTGCCAGCAGTTACGCCGCCGACTATGGCTACACCTTC.

This clonotype occurred a few times. Compared with germline, one end of the junction differs, possibly owing to a read error. The chain employs TRBV2 and TRBJ2-3; 9 bases align to TRBD2. The CDR3 is made up of 14 amino acids. The germline V gene encodes CDR1 SNHLY and CDR2 FYNNEI. The DNA of the CDR3 is TGCGCCGGCAGTTCAGCGGGAGGCCCTGCTACGCAGTATTTT. As protein: CAGSSAGGPATQYF.

This clonotype was observed at least ten times. The rearrangement uses TRBV7-3 and TRBJ1-1; 9 bases match TRBD1. Trimming took 5 bases from V and 6 from J; bases not matched to a gene: 10. CDR1 and CDR2 (germline): SGHTA, FQGTGA. CDR3 length: 15 residues. CDR3 in DNA: TGTGCCAGCAGCCTCTCCCGGGACAGGGTATCTGAAGCTTTCTTT. Protein sequence: CASSLSRDRVSEAFF.

Here the CDR3 reads CASSSGDGPYEQYF. The DNA for the CDR3 is TGCGCCAGCAGCTCCGGGGACGGACCCTACGAGCAGTACTTC. J is TRBJ2-7 and V is TRBV5-1; tentatively, D is TRBD1 or TRBD2 (5 bases each). Germline CDR1 is SGHRS and CDR2 is YFSETQ. This CDR3 comprises 14 residues. Trimming shortened V by 3 bases and J by 2 bases, and 12 bases separated the two germline ends. Using reference TRBV5-1 and TRBJ2-7 for the parts outside the CDR3, the full variable domain is KAGVTQTPRYLIKTRGQQVTLSCSPISGHRSVSWYQQTPGQGLQFLFEYFSETQRNKGNFPGRFSGRQFSNSRSEMNVSTLELGDSALYLCASSSGDGPYEQYFGPGTRLTVT.

This clonotype was detected once. The V and J genes are TRBV7-7 and TRBJ2-1; D remains ambiguous. The CDR3 runs 14 residues. Germline CDR1 and CDR2: SSHAT and FNYEAQ (reference sequence). The DNA for the CDR3 is TGTGCTAGGTCCCGTGATTTCGATTACAATGAGCAGTTCTTC. The encoded protein is CARSRDFDYNEQFF.

The sample holds many counts of this clonotype. The chain links TRBV19 to TRBJ2-1, with 8 positions matching TRBD2. Germline V gives CDR1 LNHDA, CDR2 SQIVND (reference sequence). The CDR3 spans 14 residues. The J segment lost 7 bases and the V segment lost 5 bases, leaving 7 bases of the junction unmatched. The CDR3 spells CASSDGGGVNEQFF. The CDR3 DNA sequence: TGTGCCAGTAGTGACGGGGGGGGAGTGAATGAGCAGTTCTTC.

On this clonotype: A much bigger clone sits one base away, suggesting this may be a read error. The chain uses TRBV4-1 and TRBJ1-1; D not certain. This CDR3 spans 15 amino acids. V was clipped by 1 base and J by 3 bases, with 12 bases between them. Germline values: CDR1 MGHRA, CDR2 YSYEKL. The CDR3 coding sequence is TGCGCCAGCAGCCAAGGTTCCCCATTTGACACTGAAGCTTTCTTT. Amino acid sequence: CASSQGSPFDTEAFF.

This clonotype was detected ten times or more. The chain combines TRBV7-9 with TRBJ2-7, with D tentatively TRBD1 (5 bases). Germline V CDR1 and CDR2: SEHNR, FQNEAQ (reference sequence). Deletions cut 7 bases from V and 6 bases from J, with 16 bases between. This CDR3 comprises 13 residues. The CDR3 region is CASNPDTGSEQYF. CDR3 in DNA: TGTGCCAGCAACCCCGACACAGGTAGCGAGCAGTACTTC. The whole variable domain, remainder taken from reference TRBV7-9 and TRBJ2-7, is DTGVSQNPRHKITKRGQNVTFRCDPISEHNRLYWYRQTLGQGPEFLTYFQNEAQLEKSRLLSDRFSAERPKGSFSTLEIQRTEQGDSAMYLCASNPDTGSEQYFGPGTRLTVT.

This clonotype is a singleton in its sample. The CDR3, as DNA: TGCAGTGCTCGTTCCGGGACTACGACTAAGCCCCAGCATTTT. Amino acid sequence: CSARSGTTTKPQHF. This chain joins TRBV20-1 and TRBJ1-5; D might be TRBD1 (5 bases). Trimming removed 5 bases at V and 8 bases at J, with 19 bases between. There are 14 residues in the CDR3. Germline assignment: CDR1 DFQATT and CDR2 SNEGSKA (reference sequence).

V gene TRBV6-6 combines with J gene TRBJ2-5; 8 positions agree with TRBD2. The CDR3 is made up of 15 amino acids. From germline, CDR1 is MNHNY and CDR2 SVGAGI (reference sequence). After removal of 2 bases from V and 11 bases from J, the junction contained 13 bases not matched to a gene. CDR3 sequence: CASSYPAGVTGTQYF. The CDR3, as DNA: TGTGCCAGCAGTTACCCAGCGGGAGTCACAGGTACGCAGTACTTC.

This clonotype was observed at least ten times. The chain combines TRBV19 with TRBJ2-2, with D perhaps being TRBD1 or TRBD2 (5 bases each). The CDR3 contains 14 residues. Germline V gene sequence: CDR1 LNHDA, CDR2 SQIVND (reference sequence). Trimming removed 6 bases at V and 5 bases at J, with 13 bases between. CDR3 nucleotide sequence: TGTGCCAGTAGCGAGGGGTTGGGTACCGGGGAGCTGTTTTTT. Protein product: CASSEGLGTGELFF.

Relative to its sample, this clonotype is medium-sized. V and J are TRBV19 and TRBJ2-7; tentative D call: TRBD2 (6 bases). This CDR3 is built from 14 residues. CDR1 is LNHDA, CDR2 SQIVND, per germline (reference sequence). Trimming removed 5 bases from V and 1 base from J, with 12 bases in between. CDR3 DNA: TGTGCCAGTAGTCCCGGAGGGTGGTCCTACGAGCAGTACTTC. It encodes CASSPGGWSYEQYF.

The rearrangement uses TRBV29-1 and TRBJ2-3; 10 bases line up with TRBD2. The V and J ends lost 5 bases and 2 bases, in that order; junction bases with no gene match: 10. Germline V gene data show CDR1 as SQVTM and CDR2 as ANQGSEA. The CDR3 runs 16 residues. The chain's CDR3 is CSVSGAGGPLTDTQYF. The DNA of the CDR3 is TGCAGCGTTTCGGGAGCGGGAGGGCCCCTCACAGATACGCAGTATTTT.

This clonotype has ten or more counts. The J gene is TRBJ2-7, the V gene TRBV19; D is undetermined. Trimming removed 5 bases at V and 3 bases at J, with 11 bases between. This CDR3 has 13 residues. The germline V gene encodes CDR1 LNHDA and CDR2 SQIVND (reference sequence). For the CDR3, the DNA is TGTGCCAGTAGTTCCCCGGCTGGCTACGAGCAGTACTTC. As protein: CASSSPAGYEQYF.

This clonotype was counted at least ten times. The chain employs TRBV28 and TRBJ2-7; D perhaps matches TRBD2 (5 bases). The CDR3 has 13 residues. Germline V lookup: CDR1 MDHEN, CDR2 SYDVKM. V lost 6 bases to trimming and J lost 3 bases, with 12 bases between them. The CDR3 loop reads CASSPIGGYEQYF. As DNA, the CDR3 is TGTGCCAGCAGCCCGATCGGAGGCTACGAGCAGTACTTC.